Included here is one T cell receptor (beta chain) sequence, with context. The CDR3 has 13 amino acids. V was clipped by 2 bases and J by 5 bases, with 9 bases between them. Germline assignment: CDR1 SNHLY and CDR2 FYNNEI. The record originates from a study of T cell changes during pregnancy in multiple sclerosis. Method: immunoSEQ multiplex PCR; TCRdb's copy keeps in-frame clones and lacks some. The repertoire holds around 44,000 clones, with 85% to 95% as singletons. The receptor's source is a female donor with multiple sclerosis, enrolled in a pregnancy study. The sequenced sample was peripheral blood. The gene calls are TRBV2 and TRBJ1-2; no reliable D call. The CDR3 DNA follows: TGTGCCAGCAGTGAAAGCGGGGAATATGGCTACACCTTC. The encoded protein is CASSESGEYGYTF.